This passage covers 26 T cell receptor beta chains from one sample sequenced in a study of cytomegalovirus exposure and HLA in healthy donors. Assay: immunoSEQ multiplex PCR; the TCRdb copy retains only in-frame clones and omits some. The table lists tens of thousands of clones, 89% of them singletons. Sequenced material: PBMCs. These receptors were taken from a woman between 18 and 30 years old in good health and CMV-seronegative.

In DNA, the CDR3 is TGTGCCATCAGTTTAGCGGGAGGGACCACAGATACGCAGTATTTT. This sequence encodes CAISLAGGTTDTQYF. V usage is TRBV10-3 and J usage is TRBJ2-3, with 11 bases that match TRBD2. J gave up 2 bases and V 5 bases, and 3 bases lay outside the gene matches. CDR3 length equals 15 residues. Per the germline V gene, CDR1 is ENHRY and CDR2 is SYGVKD.

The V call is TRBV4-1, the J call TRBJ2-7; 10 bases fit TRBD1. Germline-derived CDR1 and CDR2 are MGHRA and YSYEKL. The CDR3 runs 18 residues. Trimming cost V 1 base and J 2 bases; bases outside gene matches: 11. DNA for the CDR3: TGCGCCAGCAGCCAAGGCCCCTCCGGGACAGGGGATCCCTACGAGCAGTACTTC. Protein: CASSQGPSGTGDPYEQYF.

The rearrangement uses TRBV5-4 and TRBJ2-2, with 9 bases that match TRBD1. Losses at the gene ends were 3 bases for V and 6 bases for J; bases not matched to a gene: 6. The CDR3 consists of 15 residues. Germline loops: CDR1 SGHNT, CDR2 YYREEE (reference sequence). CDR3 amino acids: CASSSPTGGAGELFF. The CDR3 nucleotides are TGTGCCAGCAGCTCGCCGACAGGGGGTGCCGGGGAGCTGTTTTTT.

This chain's CDR3 is CASSYPGQGGPGELFF. The CDR3 bases are TGTGCCAGCAGCTACCCTGGACAGGGGGGGCCCGGGGAGCTGTTTTTT. The chain recombines TRBV5-4 with TRBJ2-2, with 10 bases that match TRBD1. Germline V CDR1 and CDR2: SGHNT, YYREEE (reference sequence). CDR3 length: 16 amino acids. V dropped 3 bases and J dropped 6; count of bases not matched to a gene: 8.

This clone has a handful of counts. The CDR3 DNA reads TGTGCCAGCAGCCCCGACAGGGGGGGCGAAAAACTGTTTTTT. It specifies CASSPDRGGEKLFF. The chain employs TRBV7-9 and TRBJ1-4; the match to TRBD1 covers 9 bases. This CDR3 region has 14 residues. Trimming cost V 5 bases and J 8 bases; bases outside gene matches: 6. CDR1 is SEHNR and CDR2 is FQNEAQ in the germline V gene (reference sequence).

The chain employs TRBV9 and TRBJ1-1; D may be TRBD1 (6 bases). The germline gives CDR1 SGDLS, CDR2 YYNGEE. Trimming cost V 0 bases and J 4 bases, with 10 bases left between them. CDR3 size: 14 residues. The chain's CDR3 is CASSVGQGFTEAFF. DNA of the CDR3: TGTGCCAGCAGCGTAGGGCAGGGGTTCACTGAAGCTTTCTTT.

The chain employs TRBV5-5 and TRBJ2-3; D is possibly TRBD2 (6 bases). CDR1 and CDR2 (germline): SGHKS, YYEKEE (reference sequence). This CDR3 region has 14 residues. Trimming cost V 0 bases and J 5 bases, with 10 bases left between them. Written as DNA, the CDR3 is TGTGCCAGCAGCTTGGGCGGGGTAAAAGATACGCAGTATTTT. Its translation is CASSLGGVKDTQYF.

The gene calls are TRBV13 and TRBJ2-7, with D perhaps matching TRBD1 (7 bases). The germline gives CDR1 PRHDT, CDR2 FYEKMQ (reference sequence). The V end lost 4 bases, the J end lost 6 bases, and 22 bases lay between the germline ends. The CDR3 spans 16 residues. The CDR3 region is CASSSRPRDSRAEQYF. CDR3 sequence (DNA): TGTGCCAGCAGCTCACGTCCGCGGGACAGCCGCGCCGAGCAGTACTTC. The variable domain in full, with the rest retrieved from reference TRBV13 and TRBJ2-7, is AAGVIQSPRHLIKEKRETATLKCYPIPRHDTVYWYQQGPGQDPQFLISFYEKMQSDKGSIPDRFSAQQFSDYHSELNMSSLELGDSALYFCASSSRPRDSRAEQYFGPGTRLTVT.

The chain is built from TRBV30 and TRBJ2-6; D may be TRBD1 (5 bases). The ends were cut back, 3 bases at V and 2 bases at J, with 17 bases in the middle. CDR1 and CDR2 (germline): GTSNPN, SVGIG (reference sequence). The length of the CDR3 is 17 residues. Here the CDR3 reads CAWRSPPTRAGANVLTF. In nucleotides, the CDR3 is TGTGCCTGGAGGTCGCCGCCCACCAGGGCTGGGGCCAACGTCCTGACTTTC.

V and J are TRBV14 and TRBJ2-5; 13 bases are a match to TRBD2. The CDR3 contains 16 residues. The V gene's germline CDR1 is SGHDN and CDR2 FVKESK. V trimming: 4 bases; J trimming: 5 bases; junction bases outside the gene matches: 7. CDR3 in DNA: TGTGCCAGCAGCCCTCGCCGGACTAGCGGGAGTGAGACCCAGTACTTC. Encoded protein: CASSPRRTSGSETQYF.

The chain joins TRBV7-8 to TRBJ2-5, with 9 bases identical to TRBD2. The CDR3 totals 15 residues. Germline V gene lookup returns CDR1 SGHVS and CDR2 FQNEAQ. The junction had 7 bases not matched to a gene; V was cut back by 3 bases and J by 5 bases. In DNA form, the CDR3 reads TGTGCCAGCAGCTTTAAGGGACTAGCCGGTGAGACCCAGTACTTC. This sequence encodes CASSFKGLAGETQYF.

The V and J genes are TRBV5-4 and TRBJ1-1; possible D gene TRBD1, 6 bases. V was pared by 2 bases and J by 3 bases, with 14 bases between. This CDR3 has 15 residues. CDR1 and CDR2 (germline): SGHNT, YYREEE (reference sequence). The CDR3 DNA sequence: TGTGCCAGCAGCTTTCAGACAGGTGGATACACTGAAGCTTTCTTT. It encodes CASSFQTGGYTEAFF.

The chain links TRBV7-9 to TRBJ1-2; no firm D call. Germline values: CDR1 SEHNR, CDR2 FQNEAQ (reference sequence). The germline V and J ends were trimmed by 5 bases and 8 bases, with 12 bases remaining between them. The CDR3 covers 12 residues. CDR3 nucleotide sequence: TGTGCCAGCAGCCCCGAGGCGGGAGGCTACACCTTC. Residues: CASSPEAGGYTF.

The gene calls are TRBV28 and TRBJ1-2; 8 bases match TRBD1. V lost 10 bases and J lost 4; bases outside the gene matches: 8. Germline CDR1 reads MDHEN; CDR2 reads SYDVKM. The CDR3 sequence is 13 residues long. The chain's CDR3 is CATSTGAIYGYTF. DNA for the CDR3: TGTGCCACTTCGACAGGGGCTATCTATGGCTACACCTTC.

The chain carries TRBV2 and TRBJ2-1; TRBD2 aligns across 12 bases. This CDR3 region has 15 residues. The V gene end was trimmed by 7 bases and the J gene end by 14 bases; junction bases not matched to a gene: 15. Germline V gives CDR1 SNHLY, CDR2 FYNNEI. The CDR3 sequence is CASTERSSGGARKFF. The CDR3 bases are TGTGCCAGCACCGAGAGGTCTAGCGGGGGGGCCCGAAAGTTCTTC.

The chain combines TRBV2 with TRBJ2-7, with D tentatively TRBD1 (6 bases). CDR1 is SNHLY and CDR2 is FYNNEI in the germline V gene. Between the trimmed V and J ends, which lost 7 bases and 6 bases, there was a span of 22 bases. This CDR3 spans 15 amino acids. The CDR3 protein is CASTFVRGIRGEQYF. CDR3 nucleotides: TGTGCCAGCACCTTCGTCAGGGGTATTAGGGGCGAGCAGTACTTC.

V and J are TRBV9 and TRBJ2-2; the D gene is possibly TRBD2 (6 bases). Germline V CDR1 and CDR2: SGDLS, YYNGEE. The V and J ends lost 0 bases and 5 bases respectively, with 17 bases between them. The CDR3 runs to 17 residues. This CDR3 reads CASSVGVRQGGTGELFF. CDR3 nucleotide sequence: TGTGCCAGCAGCGTAGGTGTAAGGCAGGGAGGTACCGGGGAGCTGTTTTTT.

The CDR3 nucleotides read TGTGCCAGCTCAGCCGGGACAGGGGATCCTAATCAGCCCCAGCATTTT. This sequence encodes CASSAGTGDPNQPQHF. The chain has TRBV18 and TRBJ1-5; 10 nucleotides agree with TRBD1. V lost 5 bases and J lost 4; bases outside the gene matches: 8. This CDR3 has 16 residues. Germline V lookup: CDR1 KGHSH, CDR2 LQKENI.

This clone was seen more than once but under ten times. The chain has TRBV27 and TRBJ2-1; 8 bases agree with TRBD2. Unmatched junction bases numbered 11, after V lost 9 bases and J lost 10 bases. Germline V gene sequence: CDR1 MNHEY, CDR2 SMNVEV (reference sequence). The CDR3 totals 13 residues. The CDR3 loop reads CASTRSGSGEQFF. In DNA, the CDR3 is TGTGCCAGTACCCGCAGCGGGAGTGGGGAGCAGTTCTTC.

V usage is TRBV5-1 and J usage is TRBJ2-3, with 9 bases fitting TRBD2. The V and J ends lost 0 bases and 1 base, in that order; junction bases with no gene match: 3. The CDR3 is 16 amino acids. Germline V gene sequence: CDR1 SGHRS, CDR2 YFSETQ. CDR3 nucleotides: TGCGCCAGCAGCTTGGTTAGCGGGGGACGCACAGATACGCAGTATTTT. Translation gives CASSLVSGGRTDTQYF.

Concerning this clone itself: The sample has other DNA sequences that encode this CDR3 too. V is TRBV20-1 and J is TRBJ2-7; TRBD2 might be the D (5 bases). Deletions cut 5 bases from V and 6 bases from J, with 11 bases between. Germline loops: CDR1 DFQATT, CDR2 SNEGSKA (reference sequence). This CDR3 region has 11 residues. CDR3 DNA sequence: TGCAGTGCTCGTCTAGCAGGCGAGCAGTACTTC. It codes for CSARLAGEQYF.

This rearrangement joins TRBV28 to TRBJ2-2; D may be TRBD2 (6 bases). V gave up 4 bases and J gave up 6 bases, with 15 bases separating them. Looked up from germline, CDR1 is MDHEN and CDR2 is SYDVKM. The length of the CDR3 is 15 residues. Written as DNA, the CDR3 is TGTGCCAGCAGTTGGGGACTCCTCGGGGCCGGGGAGCTGTTTTTT. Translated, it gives CASSWGLLGAGELFF. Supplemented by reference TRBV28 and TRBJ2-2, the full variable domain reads DVKVTQSSRYLVKRTGEKVFLECVQDMDHENMFWYRQDPGLGLRLIYFSYDVKMKEKGDIPEGYSVSREKKERFSLILESASTNQTSMYLCASSWGLLGAGELFFGEGSRLTVL.

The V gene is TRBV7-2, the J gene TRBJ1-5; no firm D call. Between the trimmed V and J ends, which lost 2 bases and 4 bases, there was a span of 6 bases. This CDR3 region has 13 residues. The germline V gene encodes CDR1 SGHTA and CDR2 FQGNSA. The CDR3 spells CASSLSLNQPQHF. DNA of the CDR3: TGTGCCAGCAGCTTATCTCTAAATCAGCCCCAGCATTTT.

CDR3 in amino acids: CASSLSHGRHDEQFF. The CDR3 bases are TGTGCCAGCAGCTTATCCCACGGGAGGCACGATGAGCAGTTCTTC. The rearrangement joins TRBV11-3 to TRBJ2-1; TRBD2 matches at 7 bases. There are 15 residues in the CDR3. Germline V gene lookup returns CDR1 SGHNT and CDR2 YENEEA. After removal of 2 bases from V and 8 bases from J, the junction contained 9 bases not matched to a gene.

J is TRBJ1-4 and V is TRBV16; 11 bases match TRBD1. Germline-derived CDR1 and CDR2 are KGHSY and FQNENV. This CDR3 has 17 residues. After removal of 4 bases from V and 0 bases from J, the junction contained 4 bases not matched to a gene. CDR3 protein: CASSLDRGPSTNEKLFF. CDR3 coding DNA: TGTGCCAGCAGCCTGGACAGGGGGCCTTCAACTAATGAAAAACTGTTTTTT. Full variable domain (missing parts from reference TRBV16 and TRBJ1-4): GEEVAQTPKHLVRGEGQKAKLYCAPIKGHSYVFWYQQVLKNEFKFLISFQNENVFDETGMPKERFSAKCLPNSPCSLEIQATKLEDSAVYFCASSLDRGPSTNEKLFFGSGTQLSVL.

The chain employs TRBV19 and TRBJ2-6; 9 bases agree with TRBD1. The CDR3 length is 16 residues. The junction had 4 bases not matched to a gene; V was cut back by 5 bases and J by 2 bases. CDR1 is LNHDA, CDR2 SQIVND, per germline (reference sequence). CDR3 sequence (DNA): TGTGCCAGTAGTGAGACAGGGGGTCCTGGGGCCAACGTCCTGACTTTC. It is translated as CASSETGGPGANVLTF.